What follows are 24 T cell receptor beta chains derived from one specimen sequenced in a study of spatial heterogeneity in lung cancer. Notes on the study in general: The study found that expanded intratumoral alpha and beta TCR counts tracked tumor mutation counts.

TCRdb re-called the 5' RACE reads through MiXCR, storing one row per CDR3 protein. The sample has 17,000 or so distinct CDR3 sequences; around 6.9% are singletons. Time point denoted: sample taken at primary tumor resection. Antigens for these TCRs are unknown. The sample consisted of lung tumor tissue, taken at surgery. The receptors here all came from a female donor with early-stage non-small cell lung cancer.

In this sample, this clonotype turned up many times. Mismatch with germline at one junction end may stem from a read error. The chain recombines TRBV7-9 with TRBJ2-7; 7 bases match TRBD2. CDR1 is SEHNR, CDR2 FQNEAQ, per germline (reference sequence). The CDR3 length is 13 residues. The CDR3 reads CASSQDSGAREFF. The CDR3 nucleotides read TGTGCCAGCAGCCAAGACTCAGGAGCGCGGGAGTTCTTC.

This clonotype is labeled as medium-sized. The J gene is TRBJ2-1, the V gene TRBV28; 7 bases fit TRBD2. This CDR3 is 13 amino acids long. Trimming at V came to 4 bases and at J to 5 bases, leaving 2 bases not matched to a gene. Germline V CDR1 and CDR2: MDHEN, SYDVKM. The CDR3 bases are TGTGCCAGCAGTTCGGGACTAAACAATGAGCAGTTCTTC. Protein: CASSSGLNNEQFF. Using reference TRBV28 and TRBJ2-1 for the parts outside the CDR3, the full variable domain is DVKVTQSSRYLVKRTGEKVFLECVQDMDHENMFWYRQDPGLGLRLIYFSYDVKMKEKGDIPEGYSVSREKKERFSLILESASTNQTSMYLCASSSGLNNEQFFGPGTRLTVL.

In its sample, this clonotype was seen a few times. V and J are TRBV20-1 and TRBJ1-3; TRBD1 agrees at 7 bases. CDR1 is DFQATT, CDR2 SNEGSKA, per germline (reference sequence). J lost 0 bases, V lost 3 bases, and 5 bases had no gene match. The CDR3 is made up of 15 amino acids. The CDR3 DNA reads TGCAGTGCTAGTGACAGGGCAAGCTCTGGAAACACCATATATTTT. Amino acid sequence: CSASDRASSGNTIYF.

The rearrangement links TRBV27 to TRBJ2-3, with D hard to call. V shed 5 bases and J shed 0 bases, with 12 bases lying between them. This CDR3 region has 15 residues. The V gene's germline CDR1 is MNHEY and CDR2 SMNVEV (reference sequence). The CDR3 bases are TGTGCCAGCAGTACCCCGGCAGGTAGCACAGATACGCAGTATTTT. Translating it yields CASSTPAGSTDTQYF.

This clonotype was seen repeatedly, ten times or more. The genes are TRBV20-1 and TRBJ2-1, with D perhaps being TRBD1 or TRBD2 (5 bases each). The CDR3 has 17 residues. In germline, CDR1 is DFQATT, CDR2 SNEGSKA (reference sequence). Trimming took 3 bases from V and 3 from J, leaving 21 bases between them. In DNA, the CDR3 is TGCAGTGCTAGGGGGGACGGGTCCCAAAGCCTCTACAATGAGCAGTTCTTC. Protein product: CSARGDGSQSLYNEQFF.

The chain joins TRBV3-1 to TRBJ1-6; 7 bases fit TRBD1. The CDR3 is 14 amino acids. V shed 4 bases and J 6 bases; nucleotides not matched to a gene: 3. Per the germline V gene, CDR1 is LGHDT and CDR2 is YNNKEL (reference sequence). The CDR3 sequence is CASSPDRRNSPLHF. DNA for the CDR3: TGTGCCAGCAGCCCGGACAGGCGTAATTCACCCCTCCACTTT.

This clonotype was recorded many times. The chain is built from TRBV29-1 and TRBJ1-2; 9 bases align to TRBD1. The CDR3 consists of 14 residues. Trimming removed 1 base from V and 3 bases from J; junction bases left unmatched: 3. CDR1 and CDR2 from the germline V gene are SQVTM and ANQGSEA. The CDR3 loop is CSVEATGGYYGYTF. The CDR3 region has the DNA TGCAGCGTTGAAGCGACAGGGGGTTACTATGGCTACACCTTC.

This clonotype was seen at least ten times. V is TRBV20-1 and J is TRBJ1-6; 10 nucleotides line up with TRBD1. V was pared by 3 bases and J by 9 bases, with 8 bases of the junction left unmatched. This CDR3 spans 15 amino acids. From germline, CDR1 is DFQATT and CDR2 SNEGSKA (reference sequence). The chain's CDR3 is CSARDRGWLSSPLHF. For the CDR3, the DNA is TGCAGTGCTAGGGACAGGGGGTGGCTATCTTCACCCCTCCACTTT.

The V call is TRBV7-2, the J call TRBJ2-3; D gene ambiguous. Germline values: CDR1 SGHTA, CDR2 FQGNSA. V was trimmed by 2 bases and J by 1 base, leaving 13 bases between them. CDR3 length: 16 residues. The CDR3 loop is CASSLRYGKGTDTQYF. Written as DNA, the CDR3 is TGTGCCAGCAGCTTACGTTATGGAAAGGGCACAGATACGCAGTATTTT.

The gene calls are TRBV25-1 and TRBJ2-5; the D call may be TRBD1 or TRBD2 (5 bases each). CDR3 size: 13 residues. CDR1 is MGHDK, CDR2 SYGVNS, per germline. The V end lost 6 bases, the J end lost 1 base, and 9 bases lay between the germline ends. The CDR3 coding sequence is TGTGCCAGCAGGTGGGGACCCCAAGAGACCCAGTACTTC. Its translation is CASRWGPQETQYF.

Ten or more counts support this clonotype. V gene TRBV7-9 combines with J gene TRBJ2-1; TRBD2 aligns across 12 bases. CDR3 length: 16 amino acids. Looked up from germline, CDR1 is SEHNR and CDR2 is FQNEAQ (reference sequence). V was pared by 4 bases and J by 6 bases, with 7 bases of the junction left unmatched. This chain's CDR3 is CASSSRTSGIGNEQFF. The CDR3 coding sequence is TGTGCCAGCAGCTCAAGGACTAGCGGGATTGGCAATGAGCAGTTCTTC. Filled out from reference TRBV7-9 and TRBJ2-1, the complete variable domain reads DTGVSQNPRHKITKRGQNVTFRCDPISEHNRLYWYRQTLGQGPEFLTYFQNEAQLEKSRLLSDRFSAERPKGSFSTLEIQRTEQGDSAMYLCASSSRTSGIGNEQFFGPGTRLTVL.

This clonotype was seen many times. This sequence joins TRBV11-2 and TRBJ1-1, with D uncertain. V was trimmed by 5 bases and J by 1 base, leaving 8 bases between them. The CDR3 runs 13 residues. Germline CDR1 and CDR2: SGHAT and FQNNGV. CDR3 nucleotide sequence: TGTGCCAGCAGCCCAAGTGGGAACACTGAAGCTTTCTTT. Its protein is CASSPSGNTEAFF.

This clonotype was picked up many times. This chain joins TRBV6-5 and TRBJ1-4, with D hard to call. The length of the CDR3 is 13 residues. V dropped 4 bases and J dropped 4 bases, with 7 bases sitting between them. CDR1 is MNHEY, CDR2 SVGAGI, per germline. CDR3 sequence (DNA): TGTGCCAGCAGTTTCGGACGTAATGAAAAACTGTTTTTT. Amino acid sequence: CASSFGRNEKLFF.

By share, this clonotype ranks as medium-sized. This chain uses TRBV7-8 with TRBJ2-5; no reliable D call. The V end lost 4 bases, the J end lost 4 bases, and 10 bases lay between the germline ends. The length of the CDR3 is 13 residues. The germline V gene has CDR1 SGHVS and CDR2 FQNEAQ. The DNA of the CDR3 is TGTGCCAGCAGCTCGGACCGAGGAGAGACCCAGTACTTC. Amino acids: CASSSDRGETQYF.

This clonotype was observed at least ten times. This chain uses TRBV6-2 or TRBV6-3 with TRBJ1-1; 7 positions match TRBD1. V lost 4 bases and J lost 0; bases outside the gene matches: 5. This CDR3 region has 15 residues. CDR1 is MNHEY and CDR2 is SVGEGT in the germline V gene. The CDR3 DNA sequence: TGTGCCAGCAGTTTGAACAGGGGTATGAACACTGAAGCTTTCTTT. This encodes CASSLNRGMNTEAFF.

The chain joins TRBV20-1 to TRBJ1-2; D gene ambiguous. The CDR3 loop spans 10 amino acids. Germline CDR1 DFQATT, CDR2 SNEGSKA (reference sequence). The V end lost 3 bases, the J end lost 6 bases, and 5 bases lay between the germline ends. The CDR3 sequence is CSASRHGYTF. Written as DNA, the CDR3 is TGCAGTGCTAGCAGACATGGCTACACCTTC.

This clonotype has a count of ten or more. The gene calls are TRBV19 and TRBJ2-6; 9 bases align to TRBD2. Germline values: CDR1 LNHDA, CDR2 SQIVND (reference sequence). The CDR3 contains 17 residues. Unmatched junction bases numbered 8, after V lost 6 bases and J lost 2 bases. The CDR3 DNA sequence: TGTGCCAGTAGCATCTGGACTAGCGCGACTGGGGCCAACGTCCTGACTTTC. It translates to CASSIWTSATGANVLTF.

This clonotype was recorded many times. The rearrangement links TRBV20-1 to TRBJ2-2; 7 bases align to TRBD1. Trimming cost V 5 bases and J 4 bases; bases outside gene matches: 7. The CDR3 is 14 amino acids. Germline V gene data show CDR1 as DFQATT and CDR2 as SNEGSKA (reference sequence). CDR3 sequence (DNA): TGCAGTGCTGACAGGGAAGGGAGCACCGGGGAGCTGTTTTTT. This translates into CSADREGSTGELFF.

This clonotype was found many times. V and J are TRBV4-3 and TRBJ2-1, with 7 bases matching TRBD2. CDR1 LGHNA and CDR2 YSLEER come from the germline V gene. V was clipped by 8 bases and J by 6 bases; unmatched bases: 7. The CDR3 is 13 residues long. The CDR3 sequence is CASGRARLNEQFF. CDR3 in DNA: TGCGCCAGCGGGAGGGCCAGGCTCAATGAGCAGTTCTTC.

This clonotype was seen repeatedly, ten times or more. The V gene is TRBV3-1, the J gene TRBJ1-1, with D possibly matching TRBD1 (5 bases). Germline V gene lookup returns CDR1 LGHDT and CDR2 YNNKEL (reference sequence). Trimming cost V 8 bases and J 0 bases, with 16 bases left between them. CDR3 size: 15 residues. The CDR3 DNA is TGTGCCAGCGGGAACGGGGGGAGAATGAACACTGAAGCTTTCTTT. Amino acid sequence: CASGNGGRMNTEAFF.

This clonotype was picked up many times. The chain is built from TRBV5-1 and TRBJ2-1; perhaps TRBD2 as D (5 bases). Germline V gene sequence: CDR1 SGHRS, CDR2 YFSETQ. The CDR3 extends over 15 amino acids. V dropped 0 bases and J dropped 0 bases, with 7 bases sitting between them. The CDR3 spells CASSLVTSSYNEQFF. The CDR3 DNA reads as TGCGCCAGCAGCTTGGTAACTAGCTCCTACAATGAGCAGTTCTTC.

This clonotype was seen ten or more times. The J gene is TRBJ1-4, the V gene TRBV7-2; TRBD1 might be the D (6 bases). The V gene lost 5 bases and the J gene lost 8 bases, with 15 bases spanning the gap. The germline gives CDR1 SGHTA, CDR2 FQGNSA. This CDR3 is 14 amino acids long. CDR3 sequence: CASSKQGDSEKLFF. CDR3 in DNA: TGTGCCAGCAGCAAACAGGGTGATAGCGAAAAACTGTTTTTT.

There are many counts of this clonotype. The V gene is TRBV28, the J gene TRBJ2-3, with 9 bases fitting TRBD2. Germline values: CDR1 MDHEN, CDR2 SYDVKM. Germline trimming cut 6 bases from V and 2 bases from J; bases unmatched to any gene: 3. The CDR3 has 14 residues. The CDR3 sequence is CASSAGGPTDTQYF. As DNA, the CDR3 is TGTGCCAGCAGCGCGGGAGGGCCCACAGATACGCAGTATTTT.

This clonotype is deemed medium-sized. The chain recombines TRBV7-2 with TRBJ2-7; TRBD2 matches at 10 bases. Germline loops: CDR1 SGHTA, CDR2 FQGNSA. CDR3 length: 14 amino acids. V trimming: 3 bases; J trimming: 7 bases; junction bases outside the gene matches: 6. DNA of the CDR3: TGTGCCAGCAGCTTCACTAGCGGGACCCAAGAGCAGTACTTC. Protein sequence: CASSFTSGTQEQYF.